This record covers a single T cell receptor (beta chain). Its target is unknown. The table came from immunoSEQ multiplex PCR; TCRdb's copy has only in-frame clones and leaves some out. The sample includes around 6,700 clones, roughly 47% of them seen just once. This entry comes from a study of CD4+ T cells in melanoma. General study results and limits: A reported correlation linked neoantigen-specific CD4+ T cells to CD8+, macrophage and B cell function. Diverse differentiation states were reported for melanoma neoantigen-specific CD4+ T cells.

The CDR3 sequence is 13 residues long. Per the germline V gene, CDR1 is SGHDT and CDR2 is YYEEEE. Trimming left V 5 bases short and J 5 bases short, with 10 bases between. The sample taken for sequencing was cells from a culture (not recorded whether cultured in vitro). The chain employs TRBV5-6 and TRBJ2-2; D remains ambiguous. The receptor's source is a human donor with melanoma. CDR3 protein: CASSTLVTGELFF. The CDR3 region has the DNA TGTGCCAGCAGTACTCTAGTAACCGGGGAGCTGTTTTTT.